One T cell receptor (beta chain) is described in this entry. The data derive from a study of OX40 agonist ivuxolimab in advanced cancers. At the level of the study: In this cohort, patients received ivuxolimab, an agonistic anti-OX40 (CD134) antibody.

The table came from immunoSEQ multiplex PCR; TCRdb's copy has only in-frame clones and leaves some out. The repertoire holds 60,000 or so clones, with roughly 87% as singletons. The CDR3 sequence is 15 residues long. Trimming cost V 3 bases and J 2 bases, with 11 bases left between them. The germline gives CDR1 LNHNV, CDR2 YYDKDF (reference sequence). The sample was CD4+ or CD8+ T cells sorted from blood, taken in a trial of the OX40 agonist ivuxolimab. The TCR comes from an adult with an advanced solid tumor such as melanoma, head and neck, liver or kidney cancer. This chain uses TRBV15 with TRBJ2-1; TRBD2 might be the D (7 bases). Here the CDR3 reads CATSSGGAAYNEQFF. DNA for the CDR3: TGTGCCACCAGCAGTGGGGGGGCTGCCTACAATGAGCAGTTCTTC.